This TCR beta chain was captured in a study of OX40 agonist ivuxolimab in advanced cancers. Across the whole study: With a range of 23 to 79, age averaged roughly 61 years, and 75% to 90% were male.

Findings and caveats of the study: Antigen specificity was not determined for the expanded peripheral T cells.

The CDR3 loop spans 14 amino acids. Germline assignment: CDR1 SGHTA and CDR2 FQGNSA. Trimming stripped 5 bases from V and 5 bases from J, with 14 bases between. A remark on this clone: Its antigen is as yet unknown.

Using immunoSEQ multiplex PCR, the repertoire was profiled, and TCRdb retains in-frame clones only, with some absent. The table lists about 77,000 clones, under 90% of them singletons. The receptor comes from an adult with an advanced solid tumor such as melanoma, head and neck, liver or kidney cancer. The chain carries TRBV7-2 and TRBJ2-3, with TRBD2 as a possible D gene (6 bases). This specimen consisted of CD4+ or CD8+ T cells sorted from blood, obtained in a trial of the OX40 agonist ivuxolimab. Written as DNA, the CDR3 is TGTGCCAGCAGCCCCCGTGCGGGACTAGATACGCAGTATTTT. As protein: CASSPRAGLDTQYF. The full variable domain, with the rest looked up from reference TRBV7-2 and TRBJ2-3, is GAGVSQSPSNKVTEKGKDVELRCDPISGHTALYWYRQSLGQGLEFLIYFQGNSAPDKSGLPSDRFSAERTGGSVSTLTIQRTQQEDSAVYLCASSPRAGLDTQYFGPGTRLTVL.